This TCR beta chain was captured in a study of T cell clonotyping in hematopoietic cell transplantation. Regarding this clone: Its antigen is still unknown.

Per the germline V gene, CDR1 is SGHAT and CDR2 is FQNNGV. CDR3 size: 12 residues. The V end lost 2 bases, the J end lost 2 bases, and 3 bases lay between the germline ends. The method was immunoSEQ multiplex PCR; TCRdb's version includes in-frame clones alone and lacks a portion of them. The table includes 7,500 to 8,500 clones, around nine tenths detected once. Regarding the study as a whole: No sorting was done, leaving CD4 and CD8 contributions mixed. Broader posttransplant TCR repertoire diversity was predicted by graft donor and pretransplant recipient Inverse Simpson Index values.

Samples: about 28 days before transplant, then days 30, 100 and 180 after. The chain recombines TRBV11-2 with TRBJ2-5, with D unclear. The sample consisted of PBMCs, taken 180 days after allogeneic stem cell transplant. The receptor was isolated from a female patient in her forties or fifties who had an allogeneic stem cell transplant from an unrelated donor, so the T cells may come from the graft donor. Some clones in this sample may be carry-over from other donors' samples. CDR3 DNA sequence: TGTGCCAGCAGCTTAAATCAAGAGACCCAGTACTTC. It translates to CASSLNQETQYF.